Each of the 6 T cell receptor beta chains below was sequenced from the same sample in a study of T-cell memory formation after mild COVID-19. From the 5' RACE reads, TCRdb called clonotypes with MiXCR, one entry per CDR3 protein. The table lists some 260,000 distinct CDR3 sequences, 16% of them singletons. Input material: PBMCs or a T cell subset sorted from them (not recorded which). The receptors stem from a man aged 18 to 29 who had mild COVID-19 (a few samples of this study predate the infection). Cell type and time point are not known.

In this sample, this clonotype turned up a few times. Here the CDR3 reads CASSVEEGRSDSGANVLTF. CDR3 bases: TGTGCCAGCAGCGTAGAGGAGGGCAGGTCCGACTCTGGGGCCAACGTCCTGACTTTC. V and J are TRBV9 and TRBJ2-6, with D perhaps TRBD2 (6 bases). Germline V gene sequence: CDR1 SGDLS, CDR2 YYNGEE. The CDR3 spans 19 residues. The V gene lost 0 bases and the J gene lost 0 bases, with 16 bases spanning the gap.

CDR3 DNA sequence: TGCGCCAGCAGCTTGGAGCAGGGGGCGAACGGCTACACCTTC. This gives the protein CASSLEQGANGYTF. This chain uses TRBV5-1 with TRBJ1-2; 8 bases fit TRBD1. Germline V gene sequence: CDR1 SGHRS, CDR2 YFSETQ. Trimming took 0 bases from V and 8 from J; bases not matched to a gene: 6. There are 14 residues in the CDR3.

The rearrangement links TRBV11-2 to TRBJ1-1; D is undetermined. Per the germline V gene, CDR1 is SGHAT and CDR2 is FQNNGV. CDR3 length: 12 residues. The germline V and J ends were trimmed by 5 bases and 2 bases, with 6 bases remaining between them. The CDR3 loop is CASSPLNTEAFF. The CDR3 DNA reads as TGTGCCAGCAGCCCATTAAACACTGAAGCTTTCTTT.

This clonotype appeared once. The chain couples TRBV7-3 to TRBJ2-7; 9 bases are shared with TRBD1. This CDR3 contains 16 residues. V was clipped by 7 bases and J by 3 bases; unmatched bases: 13. In germline, CDR1 is SGHTA, CDR2 FQGTGA. In DNA form, the CDR3 reads TGTGCCAGCACCCCGACTGCCACAGGGGGCGACTACGAGCAGTACTTC. Protein sequence: CASTPTATGGDYEQYF.

This clonotype has ten or more counts. The CDR3 loop is CASSPGPGVNEQFF. CDR3 nucleotides: TGTGCCAGCAGCCCGGGGCCCGGGGTCAATGAGCAGTTCTTC. The rearrangement uses TRBV5-5 and TRBJ2-1; the D call may be TRBD1 or TRBD2 (5 bases each). The CDR3 has 14 amino acids. Germline V gives CDR1 SGHKS, CDR2 YYEKEE (reference sequence). Deletions cut 4 bases from V and 6 bases from J, with 14 bases between.

This clonotype was seen ten or more times. This chain links TRBV2 with TRBJ2-7; TRBD1 is a possible D gene (6 bases). This CDR3 is built from 12 residues. V lost 6 bases, J lost 2 bases, and 8 bases lay in between. Germline CDR1 and CDR2: SNHLY and FYNNEI. The CDR3 DNA sequence: TGTGCCAGCAGAGGACAGACCTACGAGCAGTACGTC. Translated, it gives CASRGQTYEQYV.